This T cell receptor beta chain came from a study of blood T cell repertoires in COVID-19. Method: immunoSEQ multiplex PCR; TCRdb's copy keeps in-frame clones and lacks some. Among around 300,000 clones listed, about 87% were seen once. Trimming removed 5 bases from V and 5 bases from J; junction bases left unmatched: 2. The germline V gene has CDR1 SEHNR and CDR2 FQNEAQ (reference sequence). CDR3 size: 14 residues. This clonotype was sampled from a man aged 25-45 years who had recovered from COVID-19. The chain recombines TRBV7-9 with TRBJ2-5, with 13 bases that match TRBD2. The sequenced sample was PBMCs or T cells enriched from blood (not recorded which). The CDR3 DNA sequence: TGTGCCAGCAGCGGGACTAGCGGGGTGGAGACCCAGTACTTC. It translates to CASSGTSGVETQYF.